Sequencing of this T cell receptor (beta chain) was carried out in a study of blood T cell repertoires in COVID-19. Study overall: Acute-phase and convalescent COVID-19 samples originated in the United States, Italy and Spain. PBMCs, B-cell-depleted T cells, or T cells provided the cDNA or gDNA that made up the material.

Trimming removed 3 bases at V and 3 bases at J, with 9 bases between. The CDR3 is 13 amino acids. Germline V gives CDR1 SGDLS, CDR2 YYNGEE. Original processing notes: Counts of nucleated cells, estimated from reference gene primer amplification, were obtained. TCRdb's copy holds only in-frame clones and misses some; the assay was immunoSEQ multiplex PCR. That table supplies the V and J calls and clone size; D and trimming were determined from the DNA. The sample has 110,000 to 150,000 clones, more than 75% seen once. This sequence was found in a man between 60 and 75 years old with acute or convalescent COVID-19. Sequences were obtained from peripheral blood. This chain links TRBV9 with TRBJ1-2; possible D gene TRBD1, 6 bases. The CDR3 loop is CASSARQDYGYTF. DNA of the CDR3: TGTGCCAGCAGCGCCCGACAGGACTATGGCTACACCTTC.